The sequence of this TCR beta chain was determined in a study of early T cells in non-severe SARS-CoV-2 infection. Overall study: Sequencing input comprised bulk RNA from unsorted whole blood; chain pairing was not available.

Individual cDNA molecules were tagged with unique molecular identifiers, the study reported. TCRdb re-derived calls from the 5' RACE reads in MiXCR, one entry per CDR3 protein. Of 25,000 to 35,000 distinct CDR3 sequences listed, 4.5% to 7% are singletons. This clonotype was seen more than once but under ten times. This clonotype originated in an adult who was a healthcare worker with PCR-confirmed SARS-CoV-2 infection or an uninfected control (not recorded which). The specimen was whole blood.

This chain's CDR3 is CASSKQGERTEAFF. The CDR3 nucleotides are TGTGCCAGCAGTAAACAGGGGGAGAGAACTGAAGCTTTCTTT. V is TRBV12-3 or TRBV12-4 and J is TRBJ1-1, with 8 bases lining up with TRBD1. V was clipped by 5 bases and J by 5 bases; unmatched bases: 7. CDR3 length equals 14 residues.